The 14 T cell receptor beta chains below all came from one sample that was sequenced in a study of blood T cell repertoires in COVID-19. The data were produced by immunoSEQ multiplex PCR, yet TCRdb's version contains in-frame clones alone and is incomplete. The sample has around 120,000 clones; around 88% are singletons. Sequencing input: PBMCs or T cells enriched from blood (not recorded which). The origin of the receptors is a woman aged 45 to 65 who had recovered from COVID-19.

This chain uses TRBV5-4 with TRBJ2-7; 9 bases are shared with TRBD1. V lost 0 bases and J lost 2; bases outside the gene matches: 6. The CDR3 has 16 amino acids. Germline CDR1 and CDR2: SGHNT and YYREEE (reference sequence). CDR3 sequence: CASSLALGQGTYEQYF. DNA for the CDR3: TGTGCCAGCAGCTTGGCCCTGGGACAGGGTACCTACGAGCAGTACTTC.

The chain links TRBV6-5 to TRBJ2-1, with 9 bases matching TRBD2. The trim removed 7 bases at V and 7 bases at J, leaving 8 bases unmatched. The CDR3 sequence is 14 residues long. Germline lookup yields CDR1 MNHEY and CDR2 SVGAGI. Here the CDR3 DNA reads TGTGCCAGCAAAGGCGGGGGGGCTCGGAATGAGCAGTTCTTC. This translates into CASKGGGARNEQFF.

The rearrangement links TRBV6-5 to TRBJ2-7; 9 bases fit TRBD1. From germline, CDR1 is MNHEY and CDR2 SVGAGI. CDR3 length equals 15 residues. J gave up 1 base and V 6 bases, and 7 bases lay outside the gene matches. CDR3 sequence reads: CASRASDRGSYEQYF. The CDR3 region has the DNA TGTGCCAGCAGGGCCTCGGACAGGGGTTCCTACGAGCAGTACTTC.

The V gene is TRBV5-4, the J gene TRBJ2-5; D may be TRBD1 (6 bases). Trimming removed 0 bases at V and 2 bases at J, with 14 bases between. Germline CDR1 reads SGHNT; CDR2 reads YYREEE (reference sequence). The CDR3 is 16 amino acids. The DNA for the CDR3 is TGTGCCAGCAGCTTGGCAGGGGCTAAGGGTCAAGAGACCCAGTACTTC. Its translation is CASSLAGAKGQETQYF.

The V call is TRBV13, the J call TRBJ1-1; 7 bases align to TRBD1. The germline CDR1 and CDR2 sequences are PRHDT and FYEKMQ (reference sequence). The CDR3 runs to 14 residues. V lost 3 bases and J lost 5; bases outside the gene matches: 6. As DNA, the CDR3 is TGTGCCAGCAGCTTTTCAGGGGGTATGACTGAAGCTTTCTTT. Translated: CASSFSGGMTEAFF.

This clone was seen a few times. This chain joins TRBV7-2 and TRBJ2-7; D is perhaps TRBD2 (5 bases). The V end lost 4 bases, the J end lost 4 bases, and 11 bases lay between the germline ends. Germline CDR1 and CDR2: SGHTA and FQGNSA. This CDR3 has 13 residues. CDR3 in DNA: TGTGCCAGCAGCTCCGGACGGGGATACGAGCAGTACTTC. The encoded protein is CASSSGRGYEQYF.

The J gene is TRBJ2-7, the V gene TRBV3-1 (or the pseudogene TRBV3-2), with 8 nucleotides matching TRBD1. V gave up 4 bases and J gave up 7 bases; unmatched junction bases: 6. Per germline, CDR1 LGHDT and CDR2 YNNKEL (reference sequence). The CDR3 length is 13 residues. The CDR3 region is CASSRQGAGEQYF. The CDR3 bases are TGTGCCAGCAGCCGGCAGGGGGCCGGGGAGCAGTACTTC.

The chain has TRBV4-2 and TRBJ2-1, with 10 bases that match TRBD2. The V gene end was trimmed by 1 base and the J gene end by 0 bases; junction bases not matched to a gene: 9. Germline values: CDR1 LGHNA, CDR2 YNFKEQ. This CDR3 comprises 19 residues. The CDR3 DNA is TGTGCCAGCAGCCAAGTATTAGCGGGGGGAATGAGCTCCTACAATGAGCAGTTCTTC. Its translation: CASSQVLAGGMSSYNEQFF.

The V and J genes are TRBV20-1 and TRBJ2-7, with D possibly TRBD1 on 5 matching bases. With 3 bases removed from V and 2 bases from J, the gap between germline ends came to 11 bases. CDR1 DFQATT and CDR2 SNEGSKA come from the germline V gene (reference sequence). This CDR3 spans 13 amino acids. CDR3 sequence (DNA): TGCAGTGCTAGTTCCGTAGGGGCCTACGAGCAGTACTTC. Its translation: CSASSVGAYEQYF.

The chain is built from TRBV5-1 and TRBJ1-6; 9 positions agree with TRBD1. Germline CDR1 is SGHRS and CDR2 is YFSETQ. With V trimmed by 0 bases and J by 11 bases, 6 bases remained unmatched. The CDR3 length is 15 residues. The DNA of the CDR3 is TGCGCCAGCAGCTTGGACTACGACAGGGGGGCACCCCTCCACTTT. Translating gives CASSLDYDRGAPLHF.

CDR3 nucleotide sequence: TGTGCCAGCAGCCCACACCTGGGGCCAGGCTCGGGTGCCGAGCAGTACTTC. Translation gives CASSPHLGPGSGAEQYF. V usage is TRBV11-3 and J usage is TRBJ2-7, with D possibly TRBD1 on 5 matching bases. The V end was cut by 5 bases, the J end by 6 bases, with 26 bases between. Germline CDR1 is SGHNT and CDR2 is YENEEA. The CDR3 contains 17 residues. Full variable domain (rest looked up from reference TRBV11-3 and TRBJ2-7): EAGVVQSPRYKIIEKKQPVAFWCNPISGHNTLYWYLQNLGQGPELLIRYENEEAVDDSQLPKDRFSAERLKGVDSTLKIQPAELGDSAVYLCASSPHLGPGSGAEQYFGPGTRLTVT.

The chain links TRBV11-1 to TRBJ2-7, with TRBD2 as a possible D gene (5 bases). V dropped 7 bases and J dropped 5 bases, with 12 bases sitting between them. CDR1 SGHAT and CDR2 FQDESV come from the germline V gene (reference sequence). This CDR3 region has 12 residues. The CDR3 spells CASTLVGDEQYF. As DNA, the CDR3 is TGTGCCAGCACCCTAGTGGGAGACGAGCAGTACTTC.

The CDR3 spells CASSDTPRQPQHF. In DNA, the CDR3 is TGTGCCAGCAGTGACACCCCGAGACAGCCCCAGCATTTT. The chain has TRBV6-4 and TRBJ1-5; D uncertain. The V and J ends lost 2 bases and 7 bases respectively, with 9 bases between them. This CDR3 spans 13 amino acids. Germline V gene sequence: CDR1 MRHNA, CDR2 SNTAGT.

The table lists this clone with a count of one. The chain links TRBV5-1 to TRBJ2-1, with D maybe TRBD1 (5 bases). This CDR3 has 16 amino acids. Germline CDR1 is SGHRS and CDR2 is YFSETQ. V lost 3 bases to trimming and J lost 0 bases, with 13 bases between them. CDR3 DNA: TGCGCCAGCAGCTCGGTCGTCCAGGGCTCCTACAATGAGCAGTTCTTC. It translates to CASSSVVQGSYNEQFF.